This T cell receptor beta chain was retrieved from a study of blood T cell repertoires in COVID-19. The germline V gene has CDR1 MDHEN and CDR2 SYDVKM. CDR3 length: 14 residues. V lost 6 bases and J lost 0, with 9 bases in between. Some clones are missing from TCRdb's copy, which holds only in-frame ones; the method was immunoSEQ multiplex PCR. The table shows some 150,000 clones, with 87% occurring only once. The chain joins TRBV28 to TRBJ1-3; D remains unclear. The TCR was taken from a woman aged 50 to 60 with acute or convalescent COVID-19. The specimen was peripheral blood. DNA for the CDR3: TGTGCCAGCAGCTCGGGTCTCTCTGGAAACACCATATATTTT. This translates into CASSSGLSGNTIYF.